Presented here are 21 T cell receptor beta chains from one specimen sequenced in a study of Ad26.COV2.S vaccination and SARS-CoV-2 variants. The treatment is: approximately 18 received Ad26.COV2.S at low or high dose, single or two shots; 5 received placebo; per-sample allocation not given. Specimens were obtained on day 63 following the first vaccine or placebo injection. Method: immunoSEQ multiplex PCR; TCRdb's copy keeps in-frame clones and lacks some. In the table there are roughly 700,000 clones, approximately 88% of which are singletons. The input for sequencing was peripheral blood, taken in a trial of Ad26.COV2.S vaccine versus placebo. These receptors were collected from a person between 18 and 60 years old who received the Ad26.COV2.S COVID-19 vaccine or a placebo.

This chain joins TRBV27 and TRBJ1-2; 9 nucleotides match TRBD1. In germline, CDR1 is MNHEY, CDR2 SMNVEV (reference sequence). V gave up 6 bases and J gave up 5 bases; unmatched junction bases: 10. This CDR3 is 15 amino acids long. CDR3 sequence (DNA): TGTGCCAGCAGCCCCCGGGACAGGGCCTGGTATGGCTACACCTTC. It is translated as CASSPRDRAWYGYTF.

This rearrangement joins TRBV19 to TRBJ1-1; 8 nucleotides match TRBD1. CDR3 length equals 13 residues. Unmatched junction bases numbered 3, after V lost 9 bases and J lost 0 bases. From germline, CDR1 is LNHDA and CDR2 SQIVND (reference sequence). The CDR3 DNA sequence: TGTGCCAGCCGGACAGGGATGAACACTGAAGCTTTCTTT. Translated: CASRTGMNTEAFF.

The DNA for the CDR3 is TGTGCCAGCAGCTTGGTGGAGACAGTTGTCTTGAACACTGAAGCTTTCTTT. It codes for CASSLVETVVLNTEAFF. The gene calls are TRBV5-5 and TRBJ1-1; tentatively, D is TRBD1 (5 bases). The germline V gene encodes CDR1 SGHKS and CDR2 YYEKEE (reference sequence). CDR3 length equals 17 residues. V lost 0 bases to trimming and J lost 0 bases, with 15 bases between them. The full variable domain, with the rest looked up from reference TRBV5-5 and TRBJ1-1, is DAGVTQSPTHLIKTRGQQVTLRCSPISGHKSVSWYQQVLGQGPQFIFQYYEKEERGRGNFPDRFSARQFPNYSSELNVNALLLGDSALYLCASSLVETVVLNTEAFFGQGTRLTVV.

This clone appeared a single time. The chain links TRBV19 to TRBJ2-1, with 10 nucleotides matching TRBD2. After removal of 7 bases from V and 10 bases from J, the junction contained 19 bases not matched to a gene. This CDR3 region has 17 residues. The germline gives CDR1 LNHDA, CDR2 SQIVND (reference sequence). The CDR3 loop is CASKPHISAGGREEQFF. In nucleotides, the CDR3 is TGTGCCAGTAAGCCCCATATTTCAGCGGGAGGGCGGGAGGAGCAGTTCTTC.

V and J are TRBV10-1 and TRBJ2-5; 8 bases are a match to TRBD2. Per the germline V gene, CDR1 is WNHNN and CDR2 is SYGVQD (reference sequence). The junction had 6 bases not matched to a gene; V was cut back by 5 bases and J by 7 bases. The CDR3 length is 13 residues. The DNA for the CDR3 is TGCGCCAGCAGTAAGGAGGCGGGGGGGACCCAGTACTTC. Protein product: CASSKEAGGTQYF.

This clone was observed a single time. The chain links TRBV27 to TRBJ1-5; 9 bases are shared with TRBD1. The CDR3 has 15 residues. The trim removed 6 bases at V and 3 bases at J, leaving 6 bases unmatched. CDR1 is MNHEY and CDR2 is SMNVEV in the germline V gene (reference sequence). CDR3 loop: CASSRTGGNNQPQHF. DNA of the CDR3: TGTGCCAGCAGCCGCACAGGGGGCAACAATCAGCCCCAGCATTTT.

This sequence joins TRBV2 and TRBJ2-1; 8 bases fit TRBD2. CDR1 and CDR2 from the germline V gene are SNHLY and FYNNEI. CDR3 size: 12 residues. After removal of 7 bases from V and 10 bases from J, the junction contained 6 bases not matched to a gene. CDR3 sequence reads: CASKYAGGEQFF. DNA for the CDR3: TGTGCCAGCAAGTATGCGGGAGGCGAGCAGTTCTTC.

The table lists this clone with many counts. This sequence joins TRBV6-2 or TRBV6-3 and TRBJ1-5; weak D call: TRBD1 (5 bases). V was pared by 0 bases and J by 9 bases, with 12 bases between. Looked up from germline, CDR1 is MNHEY and CDR2 is SVGEGT. The CDR3 is 14 amino acids. CDR3 coding DNA: TGTGCCAGCAGTTACTCTGGGGGTTTTTCGCCCCAGCATTTT. Protein: CASSYSGGFSPQHF.

A few counts support this clone. V usage is TRBV2 and J usage is TRBJ1-1; D call uncertain. There are 12 residues in the CDR3. Between the trimmed V and J ends, which lost 5 bases and 9 bases, there was a span of 13 bases. Germline V CDR1 and CDR2: SNHLY, FYNNEI. Here the CDR3 reads CASSRLWGKAFF. CDR3 coding DNA: TGTGCCAGCAGTAGACTTTGGGGTAAAGCTTTCTTT.

This clone was counted many times. V is TRBV6-5 and J is TRBJ1-2, with 8 bases identical to TRBD1. The CDR3 covers 13 residues. Germline CDR1 MNHEY, CDR2 SVGAGI. V shed 3 bases, J shed 11 bases, and the junction held 8 bases outside the gene matches. The CDR3 DNA reads as TGTGCCAGCAGTTATACCGACAGGGGAGGGTACACCTTC. It encodes CASSYTDRGGYTF.

CDR3 amino acids: CASSVGGASKGETQYF. CDR3 coding DNA: TGTGCCAGCAGCGTAGGGGGGGCGTCAAAAGGGGAGACCCAGTACTTC. This chain uses TRBV9 with TRBJ2-5; possibly TRBD1 or TRBD2 for D (6 bases each). The CDR3 is 16 amino acids. The germline V and J ends were trimmed by 0 bases and 5 bases, with 17 bases remaining between them. The germline V gene encodes CDR1 SGDLS and CDR2 YYNGEE.

This rearrangement joins TRBV3-1 (or the pseudogene TRBV3-2) to TRBJ2-1, with D possibly matching TRBD2 (5 bases). The germline V gene encodes CDR1 LGHDT and CDR2 YNNKEL (reference sequence). The V and J ends lost 4 bases and 5 bases respectively, with 18 bases between them. This CDR3 contains 16 residues. DNA for the CDR3: TGTGCCAGCAGCCCCCTCCCGAGGGCACCGAACAATGAGCAGTTCTTC. Amino acid sequence: CASSPLPRAPNNEQFF.

The chain employs TRBV10-1 and TRBJ2-2; 10 nucleotides agree with TRBD1. CDR1 and CDR2 from the germline V gene are WNHNN and SYGVQD (reference sequence). The CDR3 spans 13 residues. With 10 bases clipped from V and 7 bases from J, the junction kept 6 bases outside the gene matches. This chain's CDR3 is CATGQGDGGELFF. The CDR3 nucleotides read TGCGCCACCGGACAGGGGGATGGCGGGGAGCTGTTTTTT.

Note on this clone: Other nucleotide sequences in the sample specify the same CDR3. Written as DNA, the CDR3 is TGTGCCAGCAGTTACAACGAGAACACTGAAGCTTTCTTT. Protein product: CASSYNENTEAFF. V usage is TRBV6-5 and J usage is TRBJ1-1; D remains unclear. This CDR3 has 13 amino acids. Per germline, CDR1 MNHEY and CDR2 SVGAGI. Deletions cut 2 bases from V and 1 base from J, with 5 bases between.

The chain carries TRBV6-5 and TRBJ2-7; D ambiguous. The CDR3 length is 10 residues. The germline V gene has CDR1 MNHEY and CDR2 SVGAGI. V was pared by 10 bases and J by 5 bases, with 9 bases between. CDR3 sequence: CATGPDEQYF. The CDR3 nucleotides read TGTGCCACAGGTCCGGACGAGCAGTACTTC.

The count of this clone is one. J is TRBJ2-3 and V is TRBV3-1 (or the pseudogene TRBV3-2), with D hard to call. In germline, CDR1 is LGHDT, CDR2 YNNKEL (reference sequence). The CDR3 has 14 residues. V lost 2 bases and J lost 4, with 10 bases in between. CDR3 region: CASSQPHSPDTQYF. CDR3 DNA sequence: TGTGCCAGCAGCCAACCCCATAGCCCAGATACGCAGTATTTT.

The genes are TRBV2 and TRBJ1-3, with D perhaps TRBD1 (5 bases). Trimming shortened V by 4 bases and J by 1 base, and 5 bases separated the two germline ends. This CDR3 spans 13 amino acids. In germline, CDR1 is SNHLY, CDR2 FYNNEI. The CDR3 protein is CASSAGSGNTIYF. For the CDR3, the DNA is TGTGCCAGCAGTGCAGGGTCTGGAAACACCATATATTTT.

This chain uses TRBV6-5 with TRBJ1-3, with D possibly being TRBD1 (5 bases). The germline V gene encodes CDR1 MNHEY and CDR2 SVGAGI. The CDR3 loop spans 15 amino acids. The V gene lost 0 bases and the J gene lost 3 bases, with 9 bases spanning the gap. The CDR3 bases are TGTGCCAGCAGTTACTCGGCCCAGGGTGGAAACACCATATATTTT. Protein: CASSYSAQGGNTIYF.

V usage is TRBV20-1 and J usage is TRBJ2-2, with D unclear. The germline V gene has CDR1 DFQATT and CDR2 SNEGSKA (reference sequence). With 3 bases removed from V and 5 bases from J, the gap between germline ends came to 7 bases. This CDR3 is 12 amino acids long. CDR3 sequence reads: CSASRRTGELFF. As DNA, the CDR3 is TGCAGTGCTAGTCGGCGAACCGGGGAGCTGTTTTTT.

The chain carries TRBV3-1 (or the pseudogene TRBV3-2) and TRBJ2-1; no clear D gene. Trimming left V 0 bases short and J 5 bases short, with 11 bases between. CDR3 length: 15 amino acids. Looked up from germline, CDR1 is LGHDT and CDR2 is YNNKEL (reference sequence). The CDR3 loop is CASSQEANPHNEQFF. CDR3 in DNA: TGTGCCAGCAGCCAAGAAGCGAACCCCCACAATGAGCAGTTCTTC.

The chain joins TRBV18 to TRBJ1-4; the match to TRBD1 covers 8 bases. Germline lookup yields CDR1 KGHSH and CDR2 LQKENI. There are 14 residues in the CDR3. J gave up 7 bases and V 4 bases, and 5 bases lay outside the gene matches. CDR3 sequence reads: CASSLGQGSEKLFF. DNA of the CDR3: TGTGCCAGCTCACTCGGACAGGGTAGTGAAAAACTGTTTTTT.